This T cell receptor (beta chain) was recorded in a study of radiotherapy plus CTLA-4 blockade in lung cancer. The repertoire was sequenced with immunoSEQ multiplex PCR; TCRdb's copy has only in-frame clones and lacks some. The table includes under 95,000 clones, about four fifths detected once. This clone was recorded a few times. The source of this sequence is a human donor with non-small cell lung cancer whose response to radiotherapy plus ipilimumab could not be evaluated. Some clones in this sample may be carry-over from other donors' samples. The sequencing used peripheral blood, collected from a patient treated with radiotherapy plus ipilimumab.

CDR3 nucleotide sequence: TGTGCCAGCTCACGATCGGACAGCGAAGCTTTCTTT. Translated, it gives CASSRSDSEAFF. V and J are TRBV18 and TRBJ1-1, with a possible D match to TRBD1 (6 bases). Germline CDR1 is KGHSH and CDR2 is LQKENI. Trimming shortened V by 4 bases and J by 8 bases, and 11 bases separated the two germline ends. This CDR3 has 12 amino acids.